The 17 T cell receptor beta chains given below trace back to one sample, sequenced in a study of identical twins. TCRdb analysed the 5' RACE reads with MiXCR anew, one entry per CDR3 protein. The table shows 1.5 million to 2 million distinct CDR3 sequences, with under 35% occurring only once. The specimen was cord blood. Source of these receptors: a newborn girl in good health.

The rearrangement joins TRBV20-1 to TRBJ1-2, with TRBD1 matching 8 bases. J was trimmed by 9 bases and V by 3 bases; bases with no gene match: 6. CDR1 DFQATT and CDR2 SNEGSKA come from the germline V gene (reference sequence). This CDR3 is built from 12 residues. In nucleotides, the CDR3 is TGCAGTGCTAGTCGGGACAGGTCTCGCTACACCTTC. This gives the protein CSASRDRSRYTF.

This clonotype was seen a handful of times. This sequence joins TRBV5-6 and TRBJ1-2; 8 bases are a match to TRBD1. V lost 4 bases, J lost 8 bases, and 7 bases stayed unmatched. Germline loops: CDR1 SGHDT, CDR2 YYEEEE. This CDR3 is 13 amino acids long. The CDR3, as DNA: TGTGCCAGCAGCGCGGGACAGGTAGGCGGCTACACCTTC. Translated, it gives CASSAGQVGGYTF.

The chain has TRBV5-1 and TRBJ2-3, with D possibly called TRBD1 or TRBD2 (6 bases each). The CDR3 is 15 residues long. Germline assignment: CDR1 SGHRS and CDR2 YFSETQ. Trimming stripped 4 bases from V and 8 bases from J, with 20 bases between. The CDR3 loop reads CASSRLEGDAGTQYF. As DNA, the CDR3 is TGCGCCAGCAGCCGACTAGAGGGGGACGCCGGTACGCAGTATTTT.

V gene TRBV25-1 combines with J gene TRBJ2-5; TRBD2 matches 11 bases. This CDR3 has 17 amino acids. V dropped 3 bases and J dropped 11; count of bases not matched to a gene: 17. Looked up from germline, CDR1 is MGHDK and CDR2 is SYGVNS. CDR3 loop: CASSDVAGGPDYNEQYF. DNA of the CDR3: TGTGCCAGCAGTGATGTAGCGGGAGGGCCAGACTACAATGAGCAGTACTTC.

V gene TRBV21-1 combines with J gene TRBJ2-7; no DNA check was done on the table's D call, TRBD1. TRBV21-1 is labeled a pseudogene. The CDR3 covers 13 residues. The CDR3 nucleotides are TGTGCCAGCAGCAAACAGGGGACACCCCGCCTGTACTTC. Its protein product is CASSKQGTPRLYF.

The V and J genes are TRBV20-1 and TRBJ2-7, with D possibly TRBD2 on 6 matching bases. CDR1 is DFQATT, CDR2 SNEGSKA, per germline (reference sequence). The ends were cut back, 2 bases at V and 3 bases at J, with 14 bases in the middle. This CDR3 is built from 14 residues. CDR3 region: CSARPKTRYYEQYF. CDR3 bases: TGCAGTGCTAGACCTAAGACTAGGTACTACGAGCAGTACTTC.

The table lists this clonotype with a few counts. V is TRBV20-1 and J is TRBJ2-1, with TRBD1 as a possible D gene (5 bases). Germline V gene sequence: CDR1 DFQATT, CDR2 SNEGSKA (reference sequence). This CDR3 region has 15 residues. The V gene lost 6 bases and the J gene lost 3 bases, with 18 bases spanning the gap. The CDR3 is CSAKDRQNLYNEQFF. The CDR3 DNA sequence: TGCAGTGCCAAAGACCGACAGAACCTCTACAATGAGCAGTTCTTC.

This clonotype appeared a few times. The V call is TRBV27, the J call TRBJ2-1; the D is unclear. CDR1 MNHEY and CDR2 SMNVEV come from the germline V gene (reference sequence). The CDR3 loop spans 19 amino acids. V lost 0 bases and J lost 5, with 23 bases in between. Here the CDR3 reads CASSLSIGLSRQAHNEQFF. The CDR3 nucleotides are TGTGCCAGCAGTTTATCGATTGGCCTATCCCGGCAGGCACACAATGAGCAGTTCTTC.

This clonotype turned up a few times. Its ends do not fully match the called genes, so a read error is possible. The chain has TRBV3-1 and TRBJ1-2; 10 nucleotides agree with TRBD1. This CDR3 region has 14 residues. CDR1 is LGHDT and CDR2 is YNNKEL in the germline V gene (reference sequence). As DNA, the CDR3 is TGTGCCAGCAGCCACGGGACAGGGGCCCATGGCTACACTTTC. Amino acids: CASSHGTGAHGYTF.

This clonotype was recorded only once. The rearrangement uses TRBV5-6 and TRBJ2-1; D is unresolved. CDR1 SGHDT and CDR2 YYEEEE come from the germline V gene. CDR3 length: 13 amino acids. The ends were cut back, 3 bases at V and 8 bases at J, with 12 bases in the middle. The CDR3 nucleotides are TGTGCCAGCAGCTCGCCAGCCAGCCATGAGCAGTTCTTC. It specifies CASSSPASHEQFF.

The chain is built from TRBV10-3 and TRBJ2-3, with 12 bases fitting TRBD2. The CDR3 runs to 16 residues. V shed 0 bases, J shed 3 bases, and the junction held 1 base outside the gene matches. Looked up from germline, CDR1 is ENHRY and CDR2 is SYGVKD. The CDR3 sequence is CAISESGTSGTDTQYF. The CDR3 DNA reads TGTGCCATCAGTGAGTCGGGGACTAGCGGGACAGATACGCAGTATTTT.

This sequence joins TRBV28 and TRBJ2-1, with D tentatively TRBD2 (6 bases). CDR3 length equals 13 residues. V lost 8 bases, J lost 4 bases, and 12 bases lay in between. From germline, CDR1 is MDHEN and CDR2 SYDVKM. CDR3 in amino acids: CASLGLFYNEQFF. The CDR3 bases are TGTGCCAGCCTCGGACTATTTTACAATGAGCAGTTCTTC.

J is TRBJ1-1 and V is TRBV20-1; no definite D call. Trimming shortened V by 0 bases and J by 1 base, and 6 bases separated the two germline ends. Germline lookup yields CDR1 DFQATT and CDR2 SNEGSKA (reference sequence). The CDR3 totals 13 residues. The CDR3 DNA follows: TGCAGTGCTAGAGAAGGTTCGAACACTGAAGCTTTCTTT. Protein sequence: CSAREGSNTEAFF.

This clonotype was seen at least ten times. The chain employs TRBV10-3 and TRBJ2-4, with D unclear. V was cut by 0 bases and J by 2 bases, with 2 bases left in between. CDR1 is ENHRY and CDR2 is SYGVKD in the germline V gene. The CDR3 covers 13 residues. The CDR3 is CAISESTKNIQYF. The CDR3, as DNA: TGTGCCATCAGTGAGTCGACCAAAAACATTCAGTACTTC.

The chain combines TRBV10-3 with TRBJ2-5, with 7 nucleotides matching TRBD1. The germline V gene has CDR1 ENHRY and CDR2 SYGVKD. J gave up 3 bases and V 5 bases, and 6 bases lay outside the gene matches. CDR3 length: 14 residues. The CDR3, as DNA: TGTGCCATCAGTAAAGGGGGCTCGGAAGAGACCCAGTACTTC. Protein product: CAISKGGSEETQYF.

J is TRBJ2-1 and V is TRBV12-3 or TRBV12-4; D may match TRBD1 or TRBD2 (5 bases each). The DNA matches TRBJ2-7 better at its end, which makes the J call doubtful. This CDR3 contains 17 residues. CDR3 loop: CASSRYSGTLSYNEQYF. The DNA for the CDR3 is TGTGCCAGCAGCCGATATTCCGGGACCCTTTCGTACAATGAGCAGTACTTC.

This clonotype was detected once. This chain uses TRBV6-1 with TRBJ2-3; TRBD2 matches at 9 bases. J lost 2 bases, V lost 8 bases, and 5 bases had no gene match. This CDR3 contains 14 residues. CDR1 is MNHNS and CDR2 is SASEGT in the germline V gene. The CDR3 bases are TGTGCCAGCCTTAGCGGGAGCCTCACAGATACGCAGTATTTT. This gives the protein CASLSGSLTDTQYF.